The table lists the clone carrying this T cell receptor (beta chain) with a count of one. No antigen is known for it. These data originate in a study of cytomegalovirus exposure and HLA in healthy donors. Study-wide results and caveats: Analysis was carried out at a later point, and it linked a missense DCLRE1C variant to TCR beta V- and J-gene trimming. In a later analysis, DRB1 alleles had the most associated TCRs; HLA-C alleles the fewest. In a later analysis, specific HLA alleles were associated with 15,000 to 20,000 TCR beta sequences at a 0.05 false discovery rate. Sequencing artifact likely explains a cluster of highly shared sequence variants.

Germline loops: CDR1 SNHLY, CDR2 FYNNEI. V dropped 6 bases and J dropped 0; count of bases not matched to a gene: 10. This CDR3 has 17 amino acids. PCR primers comprised 60 Vbeta and 13 Jbeta primers. Produced via immunoSEQ multiplex PCR; TCRdb's table is partial and in-frame only. The repertoire has roughly 90,000 clones, 80% of them found once; the top ten carry 6% to 9.5%. The chain couples TRBV2 to TRBJ2-2; 7 nucleotides align to TRBD1. Source material: PBMCs. This TCR came from a man younger than 40 in good health and CMV-seronegative. The CDR3 region has the DNA TGTGCCAGCAGAGTCCGGGACAGATTCGCGAACACCGGGGAGCTGTTTTTT. This encodes CASRVRDRFANTGELFF.